Sequencing of this T cell receptor beta chain was carried out in a study of CD8 T cells in Susac syndrome. The multiple sclerosis controls were treatment-naive patients, and their relapsing-remitting disease was stable or active. RNA amounts of 0.5 to 1 ug underwent reverse transcription with random hexamers. TCRdb called the immunoSEQ multiplex PCR reads again in MiXCR, with one record for every CDR3 protein. Of about 300,000 distinct CDR3 sequences in the sample, approximately 89% were seen once. The germline CDR1 and CDR2 sequences are KGHDR and SFDVKD. The V gene lost 4 bases and the J gene lost 6 bases, with 8 bases spanning the gap. The CDR3 runs 13 residues.

Material: CD8+ T cells from PBMCs. The clonotype originates from a human donor with multiple sclerosis. The chain recombines TRBV24-1 with TRBJ2-2; no definite D call. Written as DNA, the CDR3 is TGTGCCACCAGTGACACAGAACCCGGGGAGCTGTTTTTT. It codes for CATSDTEPGELFF.